This T cell receptor (beta chain) was found in a study of beta chain features in type 1 diabetes. Overall study context: What patients shared with healthy donors was a similar profile of age, gender and cell yields. Sorted cells, 107,917,701 in number, were examined across all samples.

Every bit of the isolated RNA underwent reverse transcription, so sequencing read expressed TCRB transcripts. Sequencing was performed with immunoSEQ multiplex PCR; in TCRdb, only in-frame clones are kept and a portion is missing. There are fewer than 250,000 clones in the sample; approximately 14% occur only once, and 0.026% lies in the top ten. CD4+ naive, central memory, regulatory and stem cell-like memory subsets were isolated by sorting on CD45RO/CCR7/CD25/CD127/CD95/CD27. The sequenced sample consisted of naive CD4+ T cells from blood. This TCR derives from a middle-aged woman in good health.

The CDR3, as DNA: TGCGCCAGCAGCCCTCGGACAGACCAAGACCGCTATGGCTACACCTTC. Amino acid sequence: CASSPRTDQDRYGYTF. This chain uses TRBV5-1 with TRBJ1-2; D may be TRBD1 (6 bases). Germline values: CDR1 SGHRS, CDR2 YFSETQ. This CDR3 region has 16 residues. V was shortened by 4 bases and J by 4 bases, with 20 bases between the two germline ends.